A selection of T cell receptor beta chains follows, all from one sample in a study of T cells after yellow fever vaccination. TCRdb reprocessed the 5' RACE reads via MiXCR and lists one record per CDR3 protein. Here the sample spans hundreds of thousands of distinct CDR3 sequences, around 12% being singletons. Sequences were derived from PBMCs, sampled on the day of the yellow fever booster vaccination. These receptors came from a man aged 25 to 40 who received the YFV17D yellow fever vaccine. Both conserved end residues are part of each CDR3. D genes are given only for firm matches. Only some rows state a clone size, as once, few, many or a class for expanded clones.

V gene: TRBV12-3/TRBV12-4; D gene: TRBD2; clone size: few; J gene: TRBJ2-7; CDR3 DNA: TGTGCCAGCAGTCCGACTAGCGCCAACGAGCAGTACTTC; CDR3 protein: CASSPTSANEQYF
V gene: TRBV20-1; D gene: -; clone size: -; J gene: TRBJ1-4; CDR3 DNA: TGCAGTGCTAGATCCTCAACTAATGAAAAACTGTTTTTT; CDR3 protein: CSARSSTNEKLFF
V gene: TRBV20-1; D gene: TRBD2; clone size: few; J gene: TRBJ2-7; CDR3 DNA: TGCAGTGCTAGAATGCTATCCGGGACTAGCGGGACGGGCGAGCAGTACTTC; CDR3 protein: CSARMLSGTSGTGEQYF
V gene: TRBV7-9; D gene: -; clone size: -; J gene: TRBJ1-5; CDR3 DNA: TGTGCCAGCAGCTTCACCCAGGAGGGCAATCAGCCCCAGCATTTT; CDR3 protein: CASSFTQEGNQPQHF
V gene: TRBV29-1; D gene: -; clone size: few; J gene: TRBJ2-7; CDR3 DNA: TGCAGCGTTGACGGACAGGGAGGGAGATACGAGCAGTACTTC; CDR3 protein: CSVDGQGGRYEQYF
V gene: TRBV7-2; D gene: TRBD2; clone size: few; J gene: TRBJ2-7; CDR3 DNA: TGTGCCAGCAGGGAGGGGCTAGCGGGAAACGAGCAGTACTTC; CDR3 protein: CASREGLAGNEQYF
V gene: TRBV4-3; D gene: TRBD2; clone size: many; J gene: TRBJ2-4; CDR3 DNA: TGCGCCAGCAGCCTAGCGGGAGGGCTAGCCAAAAACATTCAGTACTTC; CDR3 protein: CASSLAGGLAKNIQYF
V gene: TRBV27; D gene: -; clone size: -; J gene: TRBJ2-5; CDR3 DNA: TGTGCCAGCAGTCCTCGGACCGCTGGGAGCCCACGAACCCAGTACTTC; CDR3 protein: CASSPRTAGSPRTQYF
V gene: TRBV7-6; D gene: TRBD2; clone size: few; J gene: TRBJ2-1; CDR3 DNA: TGTGCCAGCAGCTTAGGGACTAGCGAAGGTGAGCAGTTCTTC; CDR3 protein: CASSLGTSEGEQFF
V gene: TRBV5-1; D gene: TRBD1; clone size: few; J gene: TRBJ1-5; CDR3 DNA: TGCGCCAGCAGCTTCACGACAGGGAGCAATCAGCCCCAGCATTTT; CDR3 protein: CASSFTTGSNQPQHF
V gene: TRBV18; D gene: -; clone size: -; J gene: TRBJ2-3; CDR3 DNA: TGTGCCAGCTCACCGGTTACGGGAGCCGCAGATACGCAGTATTTT; CDR3 protein: CASSPVTGAADTQYF
V gene: TRBV7-2; D gene: -; clone size: -; J gene: TRBJ2-1; CDR3 DNA: TGTGCCAGCAGTCCGAGGGGCGGGAACACCTACAATGAGCAGTTCTTC; CDR3 protein: CASSPRGGNTYNEQFF
V gene: TRBV10-1; D gene: TRBD2; clone size: -; J gene: TRBJ2-3; CDR3 DNA: TGCGCCAGCAGTGGAGGGGGGACTAGCGGGACCACAGATACGCAGTATTTT; CDR3 protein: CASSGGGTSGTTDTQYF
V gene: TRBV29-1; D gene: TRBD2; clone size: -; J gene: TRBJ2-3; CDR3 DNA: TGCAGCGTCCTGCTAGCGGGAGTCACAGATACGCAGTATTTT; CDR3 protein: CSVLLAGVTDTQYF
V gene: TRBV11-2; D gene: -; clone size: many; J gene: TRBJ2-1; CDR3 DNA: TGTGCCAGCAGCCCTGGGACTCAGATACAGTTCTTC; CDR3 protein: CASSPGTQIQFF
V gene: TRBV3-1; D gene: -; clone size: few; J gene: TRBJ2-7; CDR3 DNA: TGTGCCAGCAGCCAACCATCAAATGGGAGAACCTACGAGCAGTACTTC; CDR3 protein: CASSQPSNGRTYEQYF
V gene: TRBV19; D gene: TRBD2; clone size: few; J gene: TRBJ2-3; CDR3 DNA: TGTGCCAGTAGCCTGCCGGGACTAACCACAGATACGCAGTATTTT; CDR3 protein: CASSLPGLTTDTQYF
V gene: TRBV7-2; D gene: TRBD2; clone size: few; J gene: TRBJ2-1; CDR3 DNA: TGTGCCAGCAGCTTAGTTATGACTAGCGGGAGGAATGAGCAGTTCTTC; CDR3 protein: CASSLVMTSGRNEQFF
V gene: TRBV12-3/TRBV12-4; D gene: -; clone size: many; J gene: TRBJ1-2; CDR3 DNA: TGTGCCAGCAGCGAATCCTATGGCTACACCTTC; CDR3 protein: CASSESYGYTF
V gene: TRBV30; D gene: -; clone size: few; J gene: TRBJ2-3; CDR3 DNA: TGTGCCTGGACCCGGGGACCTCCTACGCAGTATTTT; CDR3 protein: CAWTRGPPTQYF
V gene: TRBV19; D gene: -; clone size: -; J gene: TRBJ1-5; CDR3 DNA: TGTGCCAGTAGTATTCCTACAGTTCGCAATCAGCCCCAGCATTTT; CDR3 protein: CASSIPTVRNQPQHF
V gene: TRBV15; D gene: -; clone size: -; J gene: TRBJ2-2; CDR3 DNA: TGTGCCACCAGCAGATCTGCGCCGAAGGGGGAGCTGTTTTTT; CDR3 protein: CATSRSAPKGELFF
V gene: TRBV20-1; D gene: TRBD2; clone size: few; J gene: TRBJ2-2; CDR3 DNA: TGCAGTGCCAAGAAGGTTAAGGGGACTAGGTCGAGTAAAAACACCGGGGAGCTGTTTTTT; CDR3 protein: CSAKKVKGTRSSKNTGELFF
V gene: TRBV10-1; D gene: TRBD2; clone size: -; J gene: TRBJ2-2; CDR3 DNA: TGCGCCAGCAGTGAACTAGCGGGAGGGTTGAACACCGGGGAGCTGTTTTTT; CDR3 protein: CASSELAGGLNTGELFF
V gene: TRBV27; D gene: -; clone size: -; J gene: TRBJ2-7; CDR3 DNA: TGTGCCAGCAGTTCCTCACCGGGGATGAAGCAGTACTTC; CDR3 protein: CASSSSPGMKQYF
V gene: TRBV11-2; D gene: -; clone size: many; J gene: TRBJ2-4; CDR3 DNA: TGTGCCAGCAGCCCCGGTGAAGCGGAGAACATTCAGTACTTC; CDR3 protein: CASSPGEAENIQYF
V gene: TRBV12-3/TRBV12-4; D gene: -; clone size: few; J gene: TRBJ1-1; CDR3 DNA: TGTGCCAGCATGATGGGGGGTCACGAGAACACTGAAGCTTTCTTT; CDR3 protein: CASMMGGHENTEAFF
V gene: TRBV20-1; D gene: -; clone size: few; J gene: TRBJ1-1; CDR3 DNA: TGCAGTGCTAGACACAGGGTGGGGGACACTGAAGCTTTCTTT; CDR3 protein: CSARHRVGDTEAFF
V gene: TRBV20-1; D gene: -; clone size: few; J gene: TRBJ2-1; CDR3 DNA: TGCAGTGCTAGCACCGTCGGGAGTCCATACAATGAGCAGTTCTTC; CDR3 protein: CSASTVGSPYNEQFF
V gene: TRBV4-3; D gene: TRBD2; clone size: few; J gene: TRBJ2-3; CDR3 DNA: TGCGCCAGCAGCCAAGATCGGGGGGGAACCTCCTACACAGATACGCAGTATTTT; CDR3 protein: CASSQDRGGTSYTDTQYF
V gene: TRBV7-3; D gene: -; clone size: -; J gene: TRBJ2-1; CDR3 DNA: TGTGCCAGCAGGAAAGGGGACGCTGAGCAGTTCTTC; CDR3 protein: CASRKGDAEQFF
V gene: TRBV18; D gene: TRBD1; clone size: few; J gene: TRBJ2-7; CDR3 DNA: TGTGCCAGCTCACCTGGGACAGGGGGTCCCTACGAGCAGTACTTC; CDR3 protein: CASSPGTGGPYEQYF
V gene: TRBV5-1; D gene: -; clone size: -; J gene: TRBJ2-3; CDR3 DNA: TGCGCCAGCAGCTTGGGCCCCCTGGGAACAGATACGCAGTATTTT; CDR3 protein: CASSLGPLGTDTQYF
V gene: TRBV11-2; D gene: TRBD1; clone size: -; J gene: TRBJ1-3; CDR3 DNA: TGTGCCAGCAGCTTACTACCCCGGGACAGGGAGGGGTTGGGAACAGGAAACACCATATATTTT; CDR3 protein: CASSLLPRDREGLGTGNTIYF
V gene: TRBV4-2; D gene: -; clone size: many; J gene: TRBJ2-3; CDR3 DNA: TGTGCCAGCAGCCATGAACCCCGGAGCACAGATACGCAGTATTTT; CDR3 protein: CASSHEPRSTDTQYF
V gene: TRBV7-6; D gene: -; clone size: -; J gene: TRBJ2-2; CDR3 DNA: TGTGCCAGCAGCTCTCCCCGCCGGGGATTCACCGGGGAGCTGTTTTTT; CDR3 protein: CASSSPRRGFTGELFF
V gene: TRBV20-1; D gene: TRBD2; clone size: many; J gene: TRBJ2-1; CDR3 DNA: TGCAGTGCTAGGGCCTCCGTGGTAGCGGGAGCTGGGGATGAGCAGTTCTTC; CDR3 protein: CSARASVVAGAGDEQFF
V gene: TRBV20-1; D gene: -; clone size: -; J gene: TRBJ2-1; CDR3 DNA: TGCAGTGCTAGACACCTACTAGGGAGGGGGGCTGAGCAGTTCTTC; CDR3 protein: CSARHLLGRGAEQFF
V gene: TRBV5-6; D gene: -; clone size: few; J gene: TRBJ1-5; CDR3 DNA: TGTGCCAGCAGCTTGGCAGGTCAGGTATCAGATCAGCCCCAGCATTTT; CDR3 protein: CASSLAGQVSDQPQHF
V gene: TRBV20-1; D gene: TRBD2; clone size: -; J gene: TRBJ2-7; CDR3 DNA: TGCAGTGCTACCCTACCAGGGACTAGCGGGAGGGCCGTGCAGTACTTC; CDR3 protein: CSATLPGTSGRAVQYF
V gene: TRBV6-5; D gene: -; clone size: many; J gene: TRBJ2-3; CDR3 DNA: TGTGCCAGCAGTTACCGTGGGAATACGCAGTATTTT; CDR3 protein: CASSYRGNTQYF
V gene: TRBV4-2; D gene: TRBD1; clone size: few; J gene: TRBJ2-5; CDR3 DNA: TGTGCCAGCAGCCACCCGGGACAGGGGTTGGAGACCCAGTACTTC; CDR3 protein: CASSHPGQGLETQYF